Here is one T cell receptor (beta chain) with its context. Those who participated ranged in age from roughly 18 to 90 years and resided in about two dozen US areas. Each participant's cohort was designated according to participant-reported clinical history. This sample stems from a study of blood T cell repertoires in COVID-19. Study-wide context: Whether acute or convalescent, the COVID-19 samples came from the United States, Italy and Spain.

V gave up 4 bases and J gave up 6 bases; unmatched junction bases: 11. The CDR3 consists of 15 residues. The V gene's germline CDR1 is SGHRS and CDR2 YFSETQ. Only in-frame clones appear in the TCRdb table, and some are missing; sequencing was by immunoSEQ multiplex PCR. The repertoire consists of 250,000 to 300,000 clones, with roughly 84% occurring once and the leading ten covering under 7%. Sequenced material: PBMCs or T cells enriched from blood (not recorded which). This chain connects TRBV5-1 to TRBJ2-3; 7 bases line up with TRBD1. This receptor was taken from a woman in her forties or fifties who had been exposed to COVID-19. The CDR3 here is CASSSNTQGSDTQYF. CDR3 bases: TGCGCCAGCAGCAGCAATACACAGGGGTCCGATACGCAGTATTTT.